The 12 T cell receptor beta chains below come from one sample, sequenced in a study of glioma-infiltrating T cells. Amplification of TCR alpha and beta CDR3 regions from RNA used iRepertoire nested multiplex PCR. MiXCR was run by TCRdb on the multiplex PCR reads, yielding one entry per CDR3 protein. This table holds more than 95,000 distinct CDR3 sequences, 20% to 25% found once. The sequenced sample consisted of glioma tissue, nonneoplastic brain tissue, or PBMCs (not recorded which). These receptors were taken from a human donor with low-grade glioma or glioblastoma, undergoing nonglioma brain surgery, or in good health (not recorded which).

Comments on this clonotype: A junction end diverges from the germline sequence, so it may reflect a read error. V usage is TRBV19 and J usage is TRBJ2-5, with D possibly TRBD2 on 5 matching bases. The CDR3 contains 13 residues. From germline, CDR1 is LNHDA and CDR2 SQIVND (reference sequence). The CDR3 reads CASSTGYQKTQYF. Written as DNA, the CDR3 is TGTGCCAGTAGTACGGGGTACCAAAAGACCCAGTACTTC.

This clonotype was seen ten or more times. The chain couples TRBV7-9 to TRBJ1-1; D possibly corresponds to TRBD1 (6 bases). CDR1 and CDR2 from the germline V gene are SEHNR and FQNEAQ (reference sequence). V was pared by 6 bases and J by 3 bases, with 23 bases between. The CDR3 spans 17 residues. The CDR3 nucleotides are TGTGCCAGCAGTATAGGGTTGTTGCGGGGGCCCTACACTGAAGCTTTCTTT. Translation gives CASSIGLLRGPYTEAFF.

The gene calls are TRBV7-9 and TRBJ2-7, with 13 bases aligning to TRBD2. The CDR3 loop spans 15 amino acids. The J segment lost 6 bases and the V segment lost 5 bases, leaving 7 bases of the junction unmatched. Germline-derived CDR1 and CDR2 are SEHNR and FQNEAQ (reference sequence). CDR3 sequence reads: CASSLGLAGEVEQYF. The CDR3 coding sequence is TGTGCCAGCAGCCTAGGACTAGCGGGAGAGGTCGAGCAGTACTTC.

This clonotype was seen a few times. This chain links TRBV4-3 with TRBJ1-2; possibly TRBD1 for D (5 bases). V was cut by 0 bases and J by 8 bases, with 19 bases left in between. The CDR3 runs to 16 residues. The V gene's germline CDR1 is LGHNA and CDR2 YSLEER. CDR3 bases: TGCGCCAGCAGCCAAGATTATCTTGGGGGAAGGGGCGGCTACACCTTC. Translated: CASSQDYLGGRGGYTF.

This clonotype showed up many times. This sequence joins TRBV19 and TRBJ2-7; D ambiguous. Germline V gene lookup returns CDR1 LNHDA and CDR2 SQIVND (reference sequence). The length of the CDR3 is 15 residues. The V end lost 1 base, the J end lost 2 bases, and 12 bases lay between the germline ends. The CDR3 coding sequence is TGTGCCAGTAGTATAGCCGCAGTTCGGACCTACGAGCAGTACTTC. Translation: CASSIAAVRTYEQYF.

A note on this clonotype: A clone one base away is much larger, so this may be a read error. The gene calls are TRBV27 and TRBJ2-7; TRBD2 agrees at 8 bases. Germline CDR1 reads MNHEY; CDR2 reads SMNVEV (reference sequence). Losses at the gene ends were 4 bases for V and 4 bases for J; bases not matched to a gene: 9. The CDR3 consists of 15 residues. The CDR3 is CASSWSGTRGYEQYF. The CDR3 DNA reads TGTGCCAGCAGTTGGTCCGGGACTAGAGGTTACGAGCAGTACTTC.

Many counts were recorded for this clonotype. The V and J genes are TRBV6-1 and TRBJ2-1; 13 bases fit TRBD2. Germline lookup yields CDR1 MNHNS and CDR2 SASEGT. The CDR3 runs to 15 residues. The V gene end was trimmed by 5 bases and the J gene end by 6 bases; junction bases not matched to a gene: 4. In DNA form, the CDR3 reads TGTGCCAGCAGTAAACTAGCGGGAGGGGTCAATGAGCAGTTCTTC. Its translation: CASSKLAGGVNEQFF.

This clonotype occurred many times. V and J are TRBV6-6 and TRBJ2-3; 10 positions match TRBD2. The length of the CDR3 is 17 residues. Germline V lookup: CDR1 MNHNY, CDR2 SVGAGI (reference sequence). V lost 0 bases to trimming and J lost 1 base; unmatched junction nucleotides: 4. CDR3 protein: CASSYSFGTSGTDTQYF. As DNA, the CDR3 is TGTGCCAGCAGTTACTCTTTTGGGACTAGCGGCACAGATACGCAGTATTTT.

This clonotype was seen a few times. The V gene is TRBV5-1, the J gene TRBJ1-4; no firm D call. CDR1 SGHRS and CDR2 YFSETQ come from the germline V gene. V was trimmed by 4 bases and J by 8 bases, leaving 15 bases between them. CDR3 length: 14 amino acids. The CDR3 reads CASSERPGGEKLFF. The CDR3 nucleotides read TGCGCCAGCAGCGAACGCCCAGGCGGGGAAAAACTGTTTTTT. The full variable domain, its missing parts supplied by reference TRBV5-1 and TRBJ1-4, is KAGVTQTPRYLIKTRGQQVTLSCSPISGHRSVSWYQQTPGQGLQFLFEYFSETQRNKGNFPGRFSGRQFSNSRSEMNVSTLELGDSALYLCASSERPGGEKLFFGSGTQLSVL.

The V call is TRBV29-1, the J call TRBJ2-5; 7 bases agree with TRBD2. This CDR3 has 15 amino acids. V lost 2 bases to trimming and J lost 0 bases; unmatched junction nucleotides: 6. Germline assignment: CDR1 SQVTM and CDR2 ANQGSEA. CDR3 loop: CSVERGSAYQETQYF. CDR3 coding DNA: TGCAGCGTTGAACGCGGGAGCGCGTACCAAGAGACCCAGTACTTC.

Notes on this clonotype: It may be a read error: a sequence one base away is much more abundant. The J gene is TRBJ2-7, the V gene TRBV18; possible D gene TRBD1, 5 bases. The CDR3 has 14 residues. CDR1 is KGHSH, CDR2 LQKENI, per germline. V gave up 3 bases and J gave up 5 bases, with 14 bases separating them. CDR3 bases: TGTGCCAGCTCACCTGGGGCGGACGACGACGAGCAGTACTTC. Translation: CASSPGADDDEQYF.

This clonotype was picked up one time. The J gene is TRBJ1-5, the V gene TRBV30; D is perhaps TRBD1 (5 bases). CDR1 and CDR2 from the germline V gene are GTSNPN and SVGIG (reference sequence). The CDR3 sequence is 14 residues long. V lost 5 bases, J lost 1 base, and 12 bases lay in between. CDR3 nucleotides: TGTGCCTGGGGGGTAGGGGTCAGCAATCAGCCCCAGCATTTT. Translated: CAWGVGVSNQPQHF. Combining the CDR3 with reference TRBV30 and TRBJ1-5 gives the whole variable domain SQTIHQWPATLVQPVGSPLSLECTVEGTSNPNLYWYRQAAGRGLQLLFYSVGIGQISSEVPQNLSASRPQDRQFILSSKKLLLSDSGFYLCAWGVGVSNQPQHFGDGTRLSIL.